This record concerns one TCR beta chain sequence. The entry originates in a study of T-cell reconstitution after alpha-beta-depleted transplantation in children. During its preparation, the TCRbeta library received unique molecular identifiers. One entry per CDR3 protein, called by TCRdb with MiXCR from the PCR reads. The sample comprises more than 250,000 distinct CDR3 sequences, around 9.6% of which are singletons, and about 9.4% rests with the top ten. The V end was cut by 0 bases, the J end by 6 bases, with 21 bases between. Germline-derived CDR1 and CDR2 are MNHEY and SVGEGT. The length of the CDR3 is 18 residues.

This sequence originates from a human donor who donated a stem cell graft to a child with SCID. The sample in question was PBMCs from the stem cell graft donor, obtained from the stem cell graft. V and J are TRBV6-2 or TRBV6-3 and TRBJ1-5, with D possibly being TRBD1 (5 bases). The CDR3: CASSYSFSQTGHIQPQHF. The CDR3 nucleotides are TGTGCCAGCAGTTACTCCTTCAGTCAAACGGGGCATATTCAGCCCCAGCATTTT.